One sample yielded the 20 T cell receptor beta chains listed below, sequenced in a study of T cells in Graves' hyperthyroidism and ophthalmopathy. What was amplified from RNA transcripts were TCR beta CDR3 regions. The HTBI primer set was used in a first-round RT-PCR of the TCR CDR3. One entry per CDR3 protein results from TCRdb running MiXCR on the multiplex PCR reads. The data contain under 450,000 distinct CDR3 sequences, approximately 13% of them singletons. The sequenced sample was blood. These TCRs come from a man in his thirties or forties with Graves' hyperthyroidism that later progressed to Graves' ophthalmopathy.

Many counts were recorded for this clonotype. The CDR3 spells CASSISQSGTEAFF. CDR3 bases: TGTGCCAGTAGTATTTCCCAATCTGGGACTGAAGCTTTCTTT. The chain is built from TRBV19 and TRBJ1-1; D is ambiguous. CDR3 length equals 14 residues. Germline CDR1 is LNHDA and CDR2 is SQIVND (reference sequence). V was trimmed by 3 bases and J by 5 bases, leaving 13 bases between them.

This clonotype was observed a handful of times. The rearrangement links TRBV20-1 to TRBJ2-1; 7 nucleotides line up with TRBD2. Germline CDR1 DFQATT, CDR2 SNEGSKA (reference sequence). V was pared by 5 bases and J by 4 bases, with 11 bases of the junction left unmatched. CDR3 length: 15 residues. The CDR3, as DNA: TGCAGTGCTCGACCGGGACTAAATCCATACAATGAGCAGTTCTTC. It specifies CSARPGLNPYNEQFF.

Points on this clonotype: A read error may produce the germline difference seen at one junction end. This chain joins TRBV7-7 and TRBJ2-5; 14 bases are a match to TRBD2. The CDR3 consists of 19 residues. The germline CDR1 and CDR2 sequences are SSHAT and FNYEAQ (reference sequence). Here the CDR3 DNA reads TGTGCTAGCAGCTCCACCCTGGCTGTGGGACTAGCGGGGGCGAAGACCCAGTACTTC. Translating gives CASSSTLAVGLAGAKTQYF.

The chain combines TRBV5-1 with TRBJ2-7; 11 bases match TRBD1. CDR3 length: 14 amino acids. V lost 4 bases, J lost 5 bases, and 5 bases stayed unmatched. Per the germline V gene, CDR1 is SGHRS and CDR2 is YFSETQ. The CDR3 nucleotides are TGCGCCAGCAGCGGCGGGACAGGGGGGAACGAGCAGTACTTC. Its protein product is CASSGGTGGNEQYF.

The CDR3 nucleotides read TGTGCCAGCAGCTTAGGGGCAGGGGGGCGAGCTTTCTTT. Its protein product is CASSLGAGGRAFF. This chain uses TRBV7-2 with TRBJ1-1, with TRBD1 matching 7 bases. The CDR3 has 13 amino acids. Trimming removed 1 base from V and 10 bases from J; junction bases left unmatched: 6. Germline-derived CDR1 and CDR2 are SGHTA and FQGNSA. The complete variable domain, with remaining parts taken from reference TRBV7-2 and TRBJ1-1, reads GAGVSQSPSNKVTEKGKDVELRCDPISGHTALYWYRQSLGQGLEFLIYFQGNSAPDKSGLPSDRFSAERTGGSVSTLTIQRTQQEDSAVYLCASSLGAGGRAFFGQGTRLTVV.

This clonotype has ten or more counts. J is TRBJ1-1 and V is TRBV27, with a possible D match to TRBD1 (6 bases). The V end lost 5 bases, the J end lost 6 bases, and 13 bases lay between the germline ends. In germline, CDR1 is MNHEY, CDR2 SMNVEV (reference sequence). The CDR3 length is 13 residues. CDR3 in amino acids: CASSPSGQSEAFF. DNA for the CDR3: TGTGCCAGCAGTCCCTCAGGACAGTCTGAAGCTTTCTTT.

This clonotype was found many times. The genes are TRBV7-2 and TRBJ2-7; D is perhaps TRBD1 or TRBD2 (5 bases each). Per the germline V gene, CDR1 is SGHTA and CDR2 is FQGNSA. Trimming left V 5 bases short and J 3 bases short, with 14 bases between. The CDR3 covers 14 residues. The CDR3 region is CASSIQGPLYEQYF. Here the CDR3 DNA reads TGTGCCAGCAGCATCCAGGGACCTCTCTACGAGCAGTACTTC.

This clonotype appeared many times. V usage is TRBV28 and J usage is TRBJ2-1; the match to TRBD2 covers 11 bases. CDR3 length equals 16 residues. The V gene's germline CDR1 is MDHEN and CDR2 SYDVKM. Trimming removed 5 bases from V and 0 bases from J; junction bases left unmatched: 3. This CDR3 reads CASSPTSGGSYNEQFF. The DNA of the CDR3 is TGTGCCAGCAGTCCCACTAGCGGGGGCTCCTACAATGAGCAGTTCTTC. Filled out from reference TRBV28 and TRBJ2-1, the complete variable domain reads DVKVTQSSRYLVKRTGEKVFLECVQDMDHENMFWYRQDPGLGLRLIYFSYDVKMKEKGDIPEGYSVSREKKERFSLILESASTNQTSMYLCASSPTSGGSYNEQFFGPGTRLTVL.

This clonotype occurred a few times. The V call is TRBV29-1, the J call TRBJ2-7; 8 bases are shared with TRBD1. Germline CDR1 is SQVTM and CDR2 is ANQGSEA. After removal of 7 bases from V and 4 bases from J, the junction contained 9 bases not matched to a gene. This CDR3 region has 13 residues. CDR3 residues: CSGGTGPLYEQYF. CDR3 DNA sequence: TGCAGCGGTGGGACAGGCCCATTATACGAGCAGTACTTC.

The genes are TRBV6-1 and TRBJ1-5; the D gene is possibly TRBD1 (6 bases). CDR1 and CDR2 (germline): MNHNS, SASEGT. The CDR3 has 16 amino acids. Trimming took 5 bases from V and 0 from J, leaving 14 bases between them. CDR3 sequence: CASSPSRGGSNQPQHF. The CDR3, as DNA: TGTGCCAGCAGTCCTTCGAGAGGGGGTAGCAATCAGCCCCAGCATTTT.

This clonotype was counted ten times or more. CDR3 residues: CSAREGYGDNQPQHF. In DNA, the CDR3 is TGCAGTGCTAGAGAGGGTTACGGGGACAATCAGCCCCAGCATTTT. The gene calls are TRBV20-1 and TRBJ1-5; D gene ambiguous. Germline values: CDR1 DFQATT, CDR2 SNEGSKA (reference sequence). V gave up 0 bases and J gave up 3 bases, with 12 bases separating them. The CDR3 runs 15 residues.

This clonotype was observed many times. The CDR3 DNA reads as TGCAGCGTTGAGCAGGGGTTGGTCTATGGCTACACCTTC. It is translated as CSVEQGLVYGYTF. The J gene is TRBJ1-2, the V gene TRBV29-1; the D gene is possibly TRBD1 (6 bases). V lost 3 bases and J lost 4, with 12 bases in between. The germline V gene has CDR1 SQVTM and CDR2 ANQGSEA. The CDR3 runs to 13 residues.

The genes are TRBV6-5 and TRBJ2-4; 7 nucleotides align to TRBD2. The CDR3 spans 17 residues. Germline V gene lookup returns CDR1 MNHEY and CDR2 SVGAGI. V shed 2 bases, J shed 3 bases, and the junction held 10 bases outside the gene matches. The CDR3: CASSYTRRGSNKNIQYF. CDR3 sequence (DNA): TGTGCCAGCAGTTACACACGGCGGGGGTCGAACAAAAACATTCAGTACTTC.

The genes are TRBV29-1 and TRBJ2-6; possibly TRBD2 for D (5 bases). Trimming left V 2 bases short and J 1 base short, with 6 bases between. This CDR3 has 14 amino acids. Germline CDR1 reads SQVTM; CDR2 reads ANQGSEA. CDR3 sequence: CSVERESGANVLTF. CDR3 DNA: TGCAGCGTTGAAAGGGAGTCTGGGGCCAACGTCCTGACTTTC.

J is TRBJ1-4 and V is TRBV9; D possibly corresponds to TRBD1 (6 bases). V was cut by 4 bases and J by 8 bases, with 18 bases left in between. Germline-derived CDR1 and CDR2 are SGDLS and YYNGEE. The CDR3 extends over 15 amino acids. The CDR3 bases are TGTGCCAGCAGCATCTACAGGGAAGGTCGGGAAAAACTGTTTTTT. This sequence encodes CASSIYREGREKLFF.

This clonotype was seen ten or more times. The gene calls are TRBV7-9 and TRBJ2-5, with 13 bases fitting TRBD2. The CDR3 totals 17 residues. Per germline, CDR1 SEHNR and CDR2 FQNEAQ (reference sequence). The J segment lost 3 bases and the V segment lost 6 bases, leaving 10 bases of the junction unmatched. The chain's CDR3 is CASRSGLAGAYKETQYF. The CDR3 DNA sequence: TGTGCCAGCAGATCCGGACTAGCGGGGGCCTACAAAGAGACCCAGTACTTC.

This clonotype was counted many times. The rearrangement links TRBV28 to TRBJ1-2, with unresolved D. The V gene's germline CDR1 is MDHEN and CDR2 SYDVKM. Deletions cut 6 bases from V and 2 bases from J, with 16 bases between. The CDR3 covers 15 residues. CDR3 residues: CASSSPHVGNYGYTF. The CDR3 coding sequence is TGTGCCAGCAGCTCGCCCCACGTGGGCAACTATGGCTACACCTTC.

The chain joins TRBV5-1 to TRBJ1-2, with 9 bases matching TRBD1. The CDR3 contains 15 residues. Germline loops: CDR1 SGHRS, CDR2 YFSETQ. Losses at the gene ends were 4 bases for V and 8 bases for J; bases not matched to a gene: 12. This CDR3 is CASSNPGQGWYGYTF. For the CDR3, the DNA is TGCGCCAGCAGCAATCCGGGACAGGGTTGGTACGGCTACACCTTC.

Only a few counts were recorded for this clonotype. The chain carries TRBV6-1 and TRBJ2-2; TRBD1 agrees at 7 bases. V lost 2 bases and J lost 4; bases outside the gene matches: 4. This CDR3 has 15 residues. Germline CDR1 and CDR2: MNHNS and SASEGT. The CDR3 loop reads CASSEWTGPTGELFF. The CDR3 nucleotides are TGTGCCAGCAGTGAATGGACAGGCCCCACCGGGGAGCTGTTTTTT.

The V and J genes are TRBV12-3 or TRBV12-4 and TRBJ2-4; D not resolved. V gave up 2 bases and J gave up 6 bases, with 11 bases separating them. This CDR3 has 14 residues. CDR3 sequence reads: CASSLSSPGNIQYF. CDR3 bases: TGTGCCAGCAGTTTATCGTCTCCGGGAAACATTCAGTACTTC.